The text below deals with one T cell receptor beta chain. Its antigen is not yet known. The record has no base qualities; no much larger clone is one base away. Germline trimming: 4 bases from V, 0 bases from J; junction bases outside gene matches: 3. Including the terminal cysteine and phenylalanine, the CDR3 comprises 13 residues. Only the CDR3 DNA is retained, 39 bases long and in frame from the first base. The germline V gene encodes CDR1 SQVTM and CDR2 ANQGSEA. This sample is drawn from a study of shared clonotypes between healthy human individuals (TCRdb year 2020). General notes on the study: The cohort comprised two women and three men aged 18 to 49 years. Each donor's leukapheresis produced roughly between about 0.9 and 9.5 billion PBMCs. To increase sequencing depth and limit assay-specific biases, different laboratories used diverse techniques to prepare libraries and sequence TCR repertoires. The study deeply sequenced blood TCR repertoires of five healthy adults to estimate repertoire size and the extent of clonotype sharing between individuals. Per donor, three plates each were used for CD4 naive and CD4 memory, two for CD8 naive, and one for CD8 memory.

Study-level results and caveats: Sampling was limited to blood, and TCR repertoires in tissue likely differ from TCR repertoires in blood. Naive subsets generally had larger estimated clonotype richness than memory subsets. Rarefaction of sorted-subset datasets indicated incomplete sequencing despite the large sequencing depth. Clonotypes shared by all four sorted-subset donors showed higher generation probabilities than non-shared clonotypes. Because the study included a small number of donors, the genetic and exposure-history diversity represented was limited. Across four donors, around 5.4% of naive CD4, approximately 4% of naive CD8, roughly 2.3% of memory CD4, and under 0.45% of memory CD8 clonotypes were shared. Pairwise subsampling indicated that sequencing depth was expected to affect the degree of clonotype sharing among donors.

Using the deep immunoSEQ assay, multiplex PCR amplified TCR CDR3 regions from genomic DNA. For each cell subset, the extracted genomic DNA was distributed evenly across all wells of several immunoSEQ 96-well plates, and each plate served as one replicate. For sorted subsets, 200 to 250 ng of genomic DNA, equivalent to 25,000 to 35,000 T cell genomes, went into each replicate PCR. Purified libraries were quantified with a Qubit 3.0 fluorometer, sized on a Bioanalyzer 2100, and re-quantified with the KAPA Library Quantification kit. Every immunoSEQ 96-well plate was sequenced on a separate single-read 150-cycle Illumina NextSeq 550 flow cell. Concerning the study's data processing: Because the immunoSEQ output held only junctional sequences and lacked quality scores, the filtering could not match the filtering applied to full-length reads. To assign V/J genes and CDR3, sequences were annotated against IMGT germline references using PyIR, a Python wrapper for IgBLAST v1.9. Reads were filtered out if the reads had weak V/J assignments (E-value above 1e-6), no CDR3, stop codons, out-of-frame junctions, or ambiguous translated residues. V3J clonotypes were defined by identical inferred V gene, J gene, and CDR3 amino acid sequence. Percentage overlap between repertoires was computed as shared unique clonotypes divided by the size of the smaller repertoire. Richness of each repertoire was evaluated using RTK rarefaction, the Chao1 estimator, and Recon v2.1 estimates of unobserved clonotypes. Generation probabilities for all TCRbeta clonotypes obtained by the gDNA method from a few donors were computed using OLGA. TCRdb took over this immuneACCESS table, retaining in-frame rearrangements with V and J assigned. Such tables are incomplete; in checked studies, under half of the missing clones stem from an unresolved V gene, and the remainder is unexplained. V, J and clone size derive from that table, while D and trimming were established from the DNA sequence. Counted in this sample were about 2 million clones; over 85% of them appeared once. The ten largest clonotypes hold about 1.1% of the sample.

For the CD8 naive samples, CD45RO-negative cells were positively selected for CCR7, yielding a CD45RA+CCR7+ population from which TemRA cells were excluded. The donors were healthy, HIV-negative adults with no recently reported acute infections or vaccinations. All donors were Caucasian adults living in Nashville, Tennessee, USA. Blood was obtained by leukapheresis, after which PBMCs were separated by Ficoll-Histopaque density gradient centrifugation and cryopreserved in liquid nitrogen vapor phase. Analytical flow cytometry was used to check the purity and quantity of every magnetically sorted T cell population. Each sorted fraction had its genomic DNA isolated and then quantified by UV absorbance on a Nanodrop 2000c.

This sequence was found in a man aged 18 to 35 in good health. Material: naive CD8+ T cells sorted from blood. The cell subset or site label, as the study defines it: CD45RA+CCR7+. The rearrangement combines TRBV29-1 with TRBJ2-7; 7 of the junction bases match TRBD2. The DNA is as follows: TGCAGCGTTGGGCGGGGGTTCTCCTACGAGCAGTACTTC. Translated, this gives CSVGRGFSYEQYF.